The T cell receptor beta chain under discussion was sequenced for a study of T cell repertoires in cytomegalovirus infection. Study at large: Both recently identified HLA-C-restricted and well-studied HLA-B-restricted CMV epitopes were used in the study. CMV infection together with matching HLA type was indicated by public TCR beta signatures. Study conclusions and caveats: HLA-C-restricted CMV-specific TCR beta clonotypes prevailed in the ex vivo response. The cumulative frequency of public TCR beta families identified carriers of CMV plus the relevant HLA.

In TCRdb, the reads were re-called with MiXCR into one record per CDR3 protein. The sample holds some 500,000 distinct CDR3 sequences, roughly 43% seen once. This clonotype appeared a few times. Its antigen is unknown. The germline V gene encodes CDR1 SGHTA and CDR2 FQGNSA. The CDR3 is 14 residues long. The ends were cut back, 2 bases at V and 1 base at J, with 9 bases in the middle. Sequencing used cultured PBMCs, obtained from culture after CMV antigen stimulation. The J gene is TRBJ2-7, the V gene TRBV7-2; perhaps TRBD2 as D (5 bases). This TCR was recovered from a human donor in good health (CMV status not recorded). Some clones in this sample may be carry-over from other donors' samples. The CDR3, as DNA: TGTGCCAGCAGCTTACCCCGCGGGTCCTACGAGCAGTACTTC. It codes for CASSLPRGSYEQYF.